The TCR beta chain described here comes from a study of identical twins. Regarding the study as a whole: Weaker excess twin sharing was observed in beta out-of-frame sequences. Abundant cord blood beta clonotypes carried fewer insertions; memory repertoires showed none.

A few counts support this clonotype. What it recognizes is unknown. V lost 4 bases and J lost 2; bases outside the gene matches: 5. Germline assignment: CDR1 MNHNS and CDR2 SASEGT. The CDR3 spans 14 residues. Template switching, a step in the protocol, added a universal primer site, and cDNA carried unique molecular identifiers. TCRdb processed the 5' RACE reads anew with MiXCR; each CDR3 protein has one entry. Of nearly 900,000 distinct CDR3 sequences listed, around 12% were seen once; the top ten hold under 2%. This sample also belongs to another study, concerning yellow fever vaccine responses in identical twins.

Sequenced sample: PBMCs. This chain uses TRBV6-1 with TRBJ2-7, with 7 bases aligning to TRBD2. This TCR derives from a woman in her late teens or twenties in good health. The CDR3 loop reads CASSVAGSTYEQYF. CDR3 nucleotide sequence: TGTGCCAGCAGTGTAGCGGGTAGCACCTACGAGCAGTACTTC.